The subject of this entry is one TCR beta chain. Its antigen is undetermined. Assay used: immunoSEQ multiplex PCR; TCRdb lists only in-frame clones, some missing. The sample lists tens of thousands of clones, about 90% occurring once. Germline lookup yields CDR1 MNHNY and CDR2 SVGAGI (reference sequence). CDR3 length: 13 residues. With 3 bases clipped from V and 4 bases from J, the junction kept 2 bases outside the gene matches. This sample is part of a study of T cell responses to AZD1222 COVID-19 vaccine. Overall study results and limits: Spike-specific TCR breadth and depth rose after two AZD1222 doses.

The sequence was collected from an adult in good health. The input for sequencing was peripheral blood, taken on day 0 of AZD1222 vaccination. The chain couples TRBV6-6 to TRBJ2-5; 7 bases line up with TRBD2. DNA of the CDR3: TGTGCCAGCAGTTATCCGGGAGGAGAGACCCAGTACTTC. It yields the protein CASSYPGGETQYF.